A single sample is the source of the 10 T cell receptor beta chains below, sequenced in a study of shared clonotypes between healthy human individuals. Repertoires were generated with immunoSEQ multiplex PCR, while TCRdb's copy carries only in-frame clones and drops some. The sample records about 1.5 million clones, around 98% being singletons. Sequences were obtained from naive CD4+ T cells sorted from blood. Regarding subset: CD45RA+ positively selected. Source of these receptors: a man aged 25-40 years in good health.

This chain links TRBV5-1 with TRBJ2-5, with 11 bases lining up with TRBD2. This CDR3 is built from 16 residues. The V segment lost 0 bases and the J segment 5 bases; nucleotides outside the gene matches: 6. CDR1 SGHRS and CDR2 YFSETQ come from the germline V gene. The CDR3 protein is CASSLEVAGGKETQYF. For the CDR3, the DNA is TGCGCCAGCAGCTTGGAGGTAGCGGGAGGGAAGGAGACCCAGTACTTC.

J is TRBJ2-5 and V is TRBV5-4; 15 bases map to TRBD2. V shed 4 bases, J shed 4 bases, and the junction held 5 bases outside the gene matches. In germline, CDR1 is SGHNT, CDR2 YYREEE (reference sequence). The CDR3 has 16 residues. The CDR3 is CASSTPGLAGGETQYF. The CDR3 nucleotides read TGTGCCAGCAGCACCCCGGGACTAGCGGGAGGAGAGACCCAGTACTTC.

This chain links TRBV2 with TRBJ1-2; D remains unclear. The CDR3 loop spans 13 amino acids. Germline lookup yields CDR1 SNHLY and CDR2 FYNNEI. V lost 2 bases, J lost 7 bases, and 11 bases lay in between. DNA of the CDR3: TGTGCCAGCAGTGAAAGGACCACGGGTGGCTACACCTTC. Its protein is CASSERTTGGYTF.

This chain connects TRBV28 to TRBJ2-5; a weak D match, TRBD2 (5 bases). This CDR3 is built from 14 residues. Germline V lookup: CDR1 MDHEN, CDR2 SYDVKM. With 3 bases removed from V and 5 bases from J, the gap between germline ends came to 13 bases. The CDR3 protein is CASSLTRDSETQYF. CDR3 in DNA: TGTGCCAGCAGTTTGACGAGGGATTCGGAGACCCAGTACTTC.

To note about this clone: This same CDR3 is encoded by further DNA sequences in the sample. The rearrangement links TRBV28 to TRBJ1-2, with D hard to call. Germline CDR1 reads MDHEN; CDR2 reads SYDVKM. The CDR3 runs 12 residues. With 6 bases removed from V and 3 bases from J, the gap between germline ends came to 8 bases. The chain's CDR3 is CASSPTYYGYTF. Written as DNA, the CDR3 is TGTGCCAGCAGCCCAACATACTATGGCTACACCTTC.

This chain uses TRBV7-2 with TRBJ2-7, with 12 bases identical to TRBD2. Germline CDR1 reads SGHTA; CDR2 reads FQGNSA. V shed 5 bases and J 3 bases; nucleotides not matched to a gene: 2. CDR3 length equals 14 residues. The CDR3 loop reads CASSQTSGSYEQYF. The DNA for the CDR3 is TGTGCCAGCAGCCAGACTAGCGGGAGCTACGAGCAGTACTTC.

Written as DNA, the CDR3 is TGCGCCAGCGGGACAGGGCAAACCTATGGCTACACCTTC. Its protein is CASGTGQTYGYTF. V is TRBV10-2 and J is TRBJ1-2; 9 nucleotides agree with TRBD1. The CDR3 sequence is 13 residues long. Trimming cost V 8 bases and J 4 bases; bases outside gene matches: 5. Germline CDR1 WSHSY, CDR2 SAAADI.

This clone was picked up one time. This sequence joins TRBV5-1 and TRBJ2-2, with D possibly called TRBD1 or TRBD2 (5 bases each). V was cut by 5 bases and J by 0 bases, with 11 bases left in between. The length of the CDR3 is 15 residues. Germline V lookup: CDR1 SGHRS, CDR2 YFSETQ. The DNA for the CDR3 is TGCGCCAGCAGGCCTTTGGGGGCGAACACCGGGGAGCTGTTTTTT. Translated, it gives CASRPLGANTGELFF.

This clone was counted once. The chain is built from TRBV7-3 and TRBJ2-2; D is ambiguous. Trimming left V 7 bases short and J 6 bases short, with 21 bases between. CDR3 length: 16 amino acids. Looked up from germline, CDR1 is SGHTA and CDR2 is FQGTGA. The CDR3, as DNA: TGTGCCAGCACCCCCGGGCGACTCCCCTGGGCCGGGGAGCTGTTTTTT. Protein product: CASTPGRLPWAGELFF.

This clone showed up just once. The CDR3 sequence is CASSQGLAYGYTF. The CDR3 DNA is TGTGCCAGCAGCCAAGGACTTGCCTATGGCTACACCTTC. J is TRBJ1-2 and V is TRBV14, with D hard to call. V was trimmed by 1 base and J by 4 bases, leaving 7 bases between them. Germline-derived CDR1 and CDR2 are SGHDN and FVKESK. The CDR3 consists of 13 residues.